Presented here are 5 T cell receptor beta chains from one specimen sequenced in a study of metastatic and nonmetastatic thyroid tumors. Every patient underwent thyroid surgery untreated. TCRdb reprocessed the PCR reads via MiXCR. The sample includes roughly 40,000 clones, around 16% seen only once; the top ten take approximately 3.9%. Sequencing used blood. The receptor set was obtained from a female donor with papillary thyroid cancer or a benign thyroid nodule (not recorded which). Some clones in this sample may be carry-over from other donors' samples.

The rearrangement joins TRBV12-3 or TRBV12-4 to TRBJ1-2, with 8 bases lining up with TRBD1. The CDR3 covers 14 residues. With 5 bases clipped from V and 8 bases from J, the junction kept 10 bases outside the gene matches. CDR3 amino acids: CASSSDRGSGGYTF. In DNA form, the CDR3 reads TGTGCCAGCAGTAGCGACAGGGGAAGTGGCGGCTACACCTTC.

This chain uses TRBV15 with TRBJ2-7, with D hard to call. Germline CDR1 reads LNHNV; CDR2 reads YYDKDF (reference sequence). The CDR3 extends over 13 amino acids. V was pared by 0 bases and J by 5 bases, with 8 bases between. CDR3 coding DNA: TGTGCCACCAGCAGAGATTTAAGGAACGAGCAGTACTTC. Protein product: CATSRDLRNEQYF.

Ten or more counts support this clone. The V and J genes are TRBV5-1 and TRBJ2-1; TRBD1 matches at 8 bases. The CDR3 has 15 residues. Germline CDR1 and CDR2: SGHRS and YFSETQ. Trimming took 5 bases from V and 4 from J; bases not matched to a gene: 8. CDR3 in DNA: TGCGCCAGCAGACTGACAGGGGCGGGATACAATGAGCAGTTCTTC. It is translated as CASRLTGAGYNEQFF.

This clone showed up many times. The rearrangement joins TRBV27 to TRBJ2-7, with 11 bases aligning to TRBD1. Trimming took 5 bases from V and 4 from J; bases not matched to a gene: 1. This CDR3 spans 13 amino acids. CDR1 and CDR2 (germline): MNHEY, SMNVEV (reference sequence). The CDR3 sequence is CASSGTGGYEQYF. CDR3 sequence (DNA): TGTGCCAGCAGTGGGACAGGGGGATACGAGCAGTACTTC.

This clone was counted once. The rearrangement joins TRBV7-9 to TRBJ2-2; possibly TRBD2 for D (5 bases). CDR3 length: 13 residues. The germline V gene has CDR1 SEHNR and CDR2 FQNEAQ (reference sequence). Trimming pared 6 bases from V and 6 bases from J, leaving 11 bases between. CDR3 in amino acids: CASSEGSPGELFF. The CDR3 DNA sequence: TGTGCCAGCAGTGAGGGAAGTCCCGGGGAGCTGTTTTTT.